The 32 T cell receptor beta chains presented below share a single source sample, sequenced in a study of glioma-infiltrating T cells after dendritic cell vaccination (dated by TCRdb to about 2016). What this sample's time point label stands for: after dendritic cell vaccination, including at tumor progression/relapse. Libraries came from the immunoSEQ multiplex PCR assay. The table comes from immuneACCESS by way of TCRdb, which keeps in-frame sequences with V and J called. Part of the clones is missing from these tables; in studies checked, under half for an unresolved V gene and the rest for unknown reasons. The sample has roughly 80,000 clones on record, 87% of them singletons. The top ten clones comprise approximately 2.4% of the sample. The sequenced sample was blood, obtained after dendritic cell vaccination. Receptors were obtained from a human donor with glioblastoma.

V gene TRBV9 combines with J gene TRBJ1-1; TRBD1 is a possible D gene (5 bases). V was clipped by 4 bases and J by 0 bases, with 16 bases between them. The CDR3 totals 16 residues. CDR1 is SGDLS and CDR2 is YYNGEE in the germline V gene. As DNA, the CDR3 is TGTGCCAGCAGCCCTCGACTGGGACTGATGAACACTGAAGCTTTCTTT. This gives the protein CASSPRLGLMNTEAFF.

V usage is TRBV6-1 and J usage is TRBJ2-3; 10 bases are shared with TRBD1. With 10 bases clipped from V and 5 bases from J, the junction kept 9 bases outside the gene matches. The CDR3 runs 14 residues. Germline CDR1 is MNHNS and CDR2 is SASEGT. CDR3 protein: CAIRDRGRGDTQYF. The DNA of the CDR3 is TGTGCCATTAGGGACAGGGGCAGGGGAGATACGCAGTATTTT.

The gene calls are TRBV4-3 and TRBJ1-2; 8 nucleotides agree with TRBD1. This CDR3 is built from 15 residues. V gave up 0 bases and J gave up 7 bases; unmatched junction bases: 7. From germline, CDR1 is LGHNA and CDR2 YSLEER. The CDR3 coding sequence is TGCGCCAGCAGCCAAGACCTTGCAGGGGGCATTGGCTACACCTTC. It is translated as CASSQDLAGGIGYTF.

The V gene is TRBV6-5, the J gene TRBJ1-1; 8 bases fit TRBD1. Unmatched junction bases numbered 1, after V lost 4 bases and J lost 6 bases. The CDR3 spans 12 residues. The germline V gene encodes CDR1 MNHEY and CDR2 SVGAGI. The CDR3 protein is CASSSGGPEAFF. For the CDR3, the DNA is TGTGCCAGCAGTTCAGGGGGCCCTGAAGCTTTCTTT.

This clone occurred once. This chain links TRBV27 with TRBJ2-1, with TRBD2 matching 13 bases. Germline V gene lookup returns CDR1 MNHEY and CDR2 SMNVEV (reference sequence). The V segment lost 1 base and the J segment 9 bases; nucleotides outside the gene matches: 3. The CDR3 totals 15 residues. CDR3 in amino acids: CASSLWTSGSFEQFF. CDR3 bases: TGTGCCAGCAGTTTATGGACTAGCGGGAGTTTTGAGCAGTTCTTC.

V gene TRBV11-2 combines with J gene TRBJ1-4, with 9 bases identical to TRBD1. J was trimmed by 6 bases and V by 5 bases; bases with no gene match: 4. Germline-derived CDR1 and CDR2 are SGHAT and FQNNGV. The length of the CDR3 is 14 residues. The CDR3 is CASSQQGAYEKLFF. In DNA form, the CDR3 reads TGTGCCAGCAGCCAACAGGGGGCGTATGAAAAACTGTTTTTT.

The rearrangement links TRBV19 to TRBJ1-4; a weak D match, TRBD1 (6 bases). V gave up 4 bases and J gave up 6 bases, with 15 bases separating them. Per the germline V gene, CDR1 is LNHDA and CDR2 is SQIVND (reference sequence). This CDR3 has 15 amino acids. The CDR3 nucleotides are TGTGCCAGTAGTAGCGTTGGGGGCGTTGATGAAAAACTGTTTTTT. It translates to CASSSVGGVDEKLFF.

This CDR3 is CASSLRLAGAYNEQFF. The CDR3 region has the DNA TGTGCCAGCAGCTTACGACTAGCGGGAGCTTACAATGAGCAGTTCTTC. This rearrangement joins TRBV7-6 to TRBJ2-1; 12 nucleotides match TRBD2. The germline gives CDR1 SGHVS, CDR2 FNYEAQ. V shed 2 bases and J 4 bases; nucleotides not matched to a gene: 3. The CDR3 has 16 residues.

The chain combines TRBV11-1 with TRBJ1-1; no reliable D call. Between the trimmed V and J ends, which lost 10 bases and 1 base, there was a span of 13 bases. Germline lookup yields CDR1 SGHAT and CDR2 FQDESV (reference sequence). The CDR3 length is 13 residues. DNA for the CDR3: TGTGCCACCCAGGCGAACTCGAACACTGAAGCTTTCTTT. It encodes CATQANSNTEAFF.

As for this clone: Germline is not matched at one junction end, which may reflect a read error. Other DNA sequences in this specimen translate into the identical CDR3. The J gene is TRBJ1-5, the V gene TRBV7-2; D is perhaps TRBD1 (6 bases). Germline V CDR1 and CDR2: SGHTA, FQGNSA. CDR3 length: 14 amino acids. CDR3 sequence (DNA): TGCGCCAGCAGCCCCGGGACAAGCAATCAGCCCCAGCATTTT. Its translation is CASSPGTSNQPQHF.

V gene TRBV28 combines with J gene TRBJ2-5, with TRBD2 identical over 8 bases. The CDR3 is 17 residues long. Per the germline V gene, CDR1 is MDHEN and CDR2 is SYDVKM. Trimming cost V 5 bases and J 1 base; bases outside gene matches: 12. Written as DNA, the CDR3 is TGTGCCAGCAGTCGAAATACCGGGACTAGACTCCAAGAGACCCAGTACTTC. Translation gives CASSRNTGTRLQETQYF.

This rearrangement joins TRBV7-8 to TRBJ1-5; TRBD1 is a possible D gene (5 bases). The CDR3 is made up of 13 amino acids. V was clipped by 4 bases and J by 5 bases, with 9 bases between them. The germline V gene has CDR1 SGHVS and CDR2 FQNEAQ. The CDR3, as DNA: TGTGCCAGCAGCTGGGGCAGCCATCAGCCCCAGCATTTT. Translated, it gives CASSWGSHQPQHF.

A word on this clone: In the same sample, other DNA sequences code for this CDR3. The CDR3 protein is CASSPGTSVTDTQYF. CDR3 nucleotides: TGTGCCAGCAGCCCCGGGACTAGCGTCACAGATACGCAGTATTTT. This chain joins TRBV11-3 and TRBJ2-3; TRBD2 matches at 10 bases. The CDR3 has 15 residues. V lost 5 bases, J lost 2 bases, and 4 bases stayed unmatched. Looked up from germline, CDR1 is SGHNT and CDR2 is YENEEA.

About this clone: The junction departs from the called germline gene at one end, perhaps through a read error. The V gene is TRBV6-1, the J gene TRBJ2-7; 9 nucleotides line up with TRBD2. This CDR3 contains 12 residues. The germline V gene encodes CDR1 MNHNS and CDR2 SASEGT. In DNA, the CDR3 is TGTGCCAGCGCGGGAGGGACGGAACCAGTCGACTTC. This translates into CASAGGTEPVDF.

The chain joins TRBV6-1 to TRBJ2-7; 7 nucleotides match TRBD1. After removal of 4 bases from V and 4 bases from J, the junction contained 13 bases not matched to a gene. The CDR3 sequence is 16 residues long. The germline gives CDR1 MNHNS, CDR2 SASEGT. CDR3 DNA sequence: TGTGCCAGCAGTGGGGCTAGACAGGGAAGCCGTTACGAGCAGTACTTC. Translated: CASSGARQGSRYEQYF.

This clone was found a few times. The rearrangement uses TRBV6-6 and TRBJ2-1, with 8 bases identical to TRBD2. Germline CDR1 reads MNHNY; CDR2 reads SVGAGI (reference sequence). There are 14 residues in the CDR3. V lost 5 bases, J lost 3 bases, and 3 bases stayed unmatched. The CDR3 protein is CASSPGTSYNEQFF. The CDR3 nucleotides read TGTGCCAGCAGTCCCGGGACTAGCTACAATGAGCAGTTCTTC.

This clone was counted once. The chain carries TRBV11-3 and TRBJ1-5, with unresolved D. Germline V gene data show CDR1 as SGHNT and CDR2 as YENEEA. The germline V and J ends were trimmed by 2 bases and 5 bases, with 7 bases remaining between them. This CDR3 has 13 amino acids. CDR3 nucleotides: TGTGCCAGCAGCTTATCAAATTATCAGCCCCAGCATTTT. Its translation: CASSLSNYQPQHF.

CDR3 nucleotide sequence: TGTGCCAGCAGCCAAGCAGGGGGCGCAAGGGAAAGAAGTTTAGGAGCTTTCTTT. Protein product: CASSQAGGARERSLGAFF. The chain carries TRBV4-2 and TRBJ1-1, with 8 bases that match TRBD1. The CDR3 is made up of 18 amino acids. Germline V gene data show CDR1 as LGHNA and CDR2 as YNFKEQ. Trimming cost V 1 base and J 10 bases; bases outside gene matches: 20.

The chain combines TRBV6-5 with TRBJ1-4; a possible D gene is TRBD1 (5 bases). Trimming pared 8 bases from V and 8 bases from J, leaving 18 bases between. CDR1 and CDR2 from the germline V gene are MNHEY and SVGAGI. The CDR3 runs to 14 residues. The CDR3 spells CASRGSTGNEKLFF. CDR3 DNA sequence: TGTGCCAGCCGGGGGAGTACGGGGAACGAAAAACTGTTTTTT.

The chain is built from TRBV27 and TRBJ2-7; a possible D gene is TRBD1 (6 bases). Trimming removed 5 bases at V and 6 bases at J, with 17 bases between. Germline CDR1 reads MNHEY; CDR2 reads SMNVEV (reference sequence). CDR3 length: 14 residues. The CDR3 sequence is CASSIRDTAGEQYF. For the CDR3, the DNA is TGTGCCAGCAGTATACGGGACACGGCGGGCGAGCAGTACTTC.

This rearrangement joins TRBV18 to TRBJ1-1; TRBD1 is a possible D gene (5 bases). V lost 5 bases and J lost 2, with 12 bases in between. The CDR3 extends over 14 amino acids. Per the germline V gene, CDR1 is KGHSH and CDR2 is LQKENI. The DNA for the CDR3 is TGTGCCAGCTCATCAGCAGGGTTAAACACTGAAGCTTTCTTT. This encodes CASSSAGLNTEAFF.

The chain uses TRBV2 and TRBJ1-2; D uncertain. Per the germline V gene, CDR1 is SNHLY and CDR2 is FYNNEI. The CDR3 spans 13 residues. Trimming cost V 7 bases and J 3 bases, with 12 bases left between them. The CDR3 coding sequence is TGTGCCAGCATTGTCTCCCCGGACTATGGCTACACCTTC. This translates into CASIVSPDYGYTF.

The chain joins TRBV7-3 to TRBJ2-1; possible D gene TRBD2, 6 bases. Germline loops: CDR1 SGHTA, CDR2 FQGTGA. V dropped 2 bases and J dropped 4 bases, with 15 bases sitting between them. The CDR3 is 16 residues long. CDR3 bases: TGTGCCAGCAGCTTATCCGGTTCTAGCGAGTACAATGAGCAGTTCTTC. This encodes CASSLSGSSEYNEQFF.

V usage is TRBV7-3 and J usage is TRBJ2-2, with 10 bases identical to TRBD2. The CDR3 has 16 residues. Losses at the gene ends were 1 base for V and 6 bases for J; bases not matched to a gene: 5. In germline, CDR1 is SGHTA, CDR2 FQGTGA. The CDR3 loop is CASSLMSGRDPGELFF. In nucleotides, the CDR3 is TGTGCCAGCAGCTTAATGAGCGGGAGGGATCCCGGGGAGCTGTTTTTT.

Written as DNA, the CDR3 is TGCGCCAGCAGCGCCTGGGACAGGGGGACTGAAGGAAACACCATATATTTT. It is translated as CASSAWDRGTEGNTIYF. V usage is TRBV5-1 and J usage is TRBJ1-3, with 11 nucleotides matching TRBD1. CDR1 and CDR2 from the germline V gene are SGHRS and YFSETQ. CDR3 length: 17 residues. After removal of 4 bases from V and 4 bases from J, the junction contained 10 bases not matched to a gene.

V usage is TRBV27 and J usage is TRBJ2-7, with 7 bases lining up with TRBD1. The J segment lost 4 bases and the V segment lost 2 bases, leaving 5 bases of the junction unmatched. The V gene's germline CDR1 is MNHEY and CDR2 SMNVEV (reference sequence). CDR3 length: 14 amino acids. For the CDR3, the DNA is TGTGCCAGCAGTTTAGACAGGGACCAATACGAGCAGTACTTC. This translates into CASSLDRDQYEQYF.

This clone was found once. The V gene is TRBV7-2, the J gene TRBJ1-5, with 7 bases fitting TRBD1. V shed 5 bases, J shed 4 bases, and the junction held 5 bases outside the gene matches. Germline CDR1 and CDR2: SGHTA and FQGNSA. The CDR3 runs 14 residues. The chain's CDR3 is CASSRDSANQPQHF. CDR3 sequence (DNA): TGTGCCAGCAGCCGGGACAGCGCTAATCAGCCCCAGCATTTT.

This clone has a handful of counts. The chain employs TRBV10-1 and TRBJ1-6; the D is unclear. The CDR3 loop spans 14 amino acids. Per the germline V gene, CDR1 is WNHNN and CDR2 is SYGVQD (reference sequence). V lost 10 bases and J lost 8, with 18 bases in between. This CDR3 is CATPAWALDSPLHF. CDR3 DNA: TGCGCCACCCCCGCGTGGGCGCTGGATTCACCCCTCCACTTT.

This clone was seen once. The V call is TRBV19, the J call TRBJ1-2; TRBD1 might be the D (6 bases). The CDR3 has 13 amino acids. V was cut by 1 base and J by 7 bases, with 10 bases left in between. From germline, CDR1 is LNHDA and CDR2 SQIVND (reference sequence). The CDR3 protein is CASSIVQGGGYTF. DNA for the CDR3: TGTGCCAGTAGTATAGTACAGGGTGGTGGCTACACCTTC.

This chain links TRBV6-5 with TRBJ1-2, with 9 bases fitting TRBD1. CDR1 is MNHEY and CDR2 is SVGAGI in the germline V gene. V lost 5 bases, J lost 3 bases, and 4 bases stayed unmatched. The CDR3 has 14 amino acids. CDR3 in DNA: TGTGCCAGCAGTACCCGACAGGGGGACTATGGCTACACCTTC. This codes for CASSTRQGDYGYTF.

The chain recombines TRBV5-6 with TRBJ2-7; the D gene is possibly TRBD1 (6 bases). CDR1 and CDR2 from the germline V gene are SGHDT and YYEEEE. Trimming cost V 2 bases and J 7 bases, with 22 bases left between them. The CDR3 consists of 16 residues. This CDR3 reads CASSFPYRTAPGEQYF. DNA of the CDR3: TGTGCCAGCAGCTTCCCTTATAGGACAGCTCCTGGGGAGCAGTACTTC.

This chain joins TRBV18 and TRBJ2-2; 9 positions match TRBD2. CDR3 length: 17 amino acids. CDR1 is KGHSH and CDR2 is LQKENI in the germline V gene. V trimming: 6 bases; J trimming: 4 bases; junction bases outside the gene matches: 12. The CDR3 protein is CASSLLVSSGSTGELFF. The CDR3 nucleotides are TGTGCCAGCTCCCTCCTCGTTAGTAGCGGGAGCACCGGGGAGCTGTTTTTT.